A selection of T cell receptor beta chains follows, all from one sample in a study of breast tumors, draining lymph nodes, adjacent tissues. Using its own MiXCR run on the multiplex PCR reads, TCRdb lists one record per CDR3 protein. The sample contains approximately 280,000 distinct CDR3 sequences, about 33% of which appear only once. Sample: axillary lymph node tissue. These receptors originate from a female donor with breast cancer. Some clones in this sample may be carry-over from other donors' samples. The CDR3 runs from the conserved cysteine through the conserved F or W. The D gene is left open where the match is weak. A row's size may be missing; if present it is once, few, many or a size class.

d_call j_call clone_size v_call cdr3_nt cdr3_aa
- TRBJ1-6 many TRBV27 TGTGCCAGCAGTTTATCAAGACAGGCGGGTTCACCCCTCCACTTT CASSLSRQAGSPLHF
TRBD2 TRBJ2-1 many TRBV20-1 TGCAGTGCTAGACTAGGGACTAGCGGGAGGTATGAGCAGTTCTTC CSARLGTSGRYEQFF
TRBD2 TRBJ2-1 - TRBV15 TGTGCCACACAGACTCCTAGCGGGAGTCCCAATGGAGAGGTCTTC CATQTPSGSPNGEVF
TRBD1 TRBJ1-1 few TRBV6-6 TGTGCCAGCAGGCAGGACAGGGACGCTTTCTTT CASRQDRDAFF
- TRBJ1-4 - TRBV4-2 TGTGCCAGCAGCCAAGGGGGGGGTGCAACTAATGAAAAACTGTTTTTT CASSQGGGATNEKLFF
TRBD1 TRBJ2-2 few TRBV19 TGTGCCAGTAGCATAGAACCGGGACAGTGGAACACCGGGGAGCTGTCTTTT CASSIEPGQWNTGELSF
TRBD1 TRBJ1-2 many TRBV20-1 TGCAGTGCTAGAGGGCTGGACAGGGTTGGCTATGGCTACACCTTC CSARGLDRVGYGYTF
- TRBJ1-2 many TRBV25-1 TGTGCCAGCAGTGCCCCGCGGCTCAGCTATGGCTACACCTTC CASSAPRLSYGYTF
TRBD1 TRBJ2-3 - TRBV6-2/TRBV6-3 TGTGCCAGCAGCCAAAGTGCTGGGACAGGGACAGATACGCAGTATTTT CASSQSAGTGTDTQYF
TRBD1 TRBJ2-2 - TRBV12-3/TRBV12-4 TGTGCCAGCAGTGGACTACCCGGGACAGGTCTAACCGGGGAGCTGTTTTTT CASSGLPGTGLTGELFF
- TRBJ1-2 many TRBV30 TGTGCCTGGAGTGACAGTCACAACTATGGCTACACCTTC CAWSDSHNYGYTF
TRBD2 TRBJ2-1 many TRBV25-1 TGTGCCAGCAGTGCCCTAGCGGGTAACAATGAGCAGTTCTTC CASSALAGNNEQFF
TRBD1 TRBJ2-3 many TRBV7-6 TGTGCCAGCGCAGGGGGCAGTCAGACAGATACGCAGTATTTT CASAGGSQTDTQYF
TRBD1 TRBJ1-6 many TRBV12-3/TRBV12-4 TGTGCCAGCAAACTGACAGGGCGGAGTTCACCCCTCCACTTT CASKLTGRSSPLHF